This T cell receptor (beta chain) was sequenced for a study of identifying expanded T cells in peripheral blood. This CDR3 is 15 amino acids long. Germline V gene sequence: CDR1 SGHNT, CDR2 YYREEE (reference sequence). Trimming took off 2 bases at V and 2 bases at J, with 14 bases between the two ends. Collection occurred without any documented infections or immune events in donors. Some clones are missing from TCRdb's copy, which holds only in-frame ones; the method was immunoSEQ multiplex PCR. In the table there are tens of thousands of clones, 70% to 90% of which are singletons. Study-wide results and limits: Technical replicates showed around 1.2 changed clones; around two weeks around 15; four weeks 19.

Concerning this clone: Its antigen is still unknown.

The sample taken for sequencing was blood. The TCR originated in a person between 18 and 75 years old in good health. The genes are TRBV5-4 and TRBJ2-7, with a tentative D call TRBD1 (6 bases). In DNA form, the CDR3 reads TGTGCCAGCAGCTTTACCAGGGGAAGCACCTACGAGCAGTACTTC. This codes for CASSFTRGSTYEQYF.